This T cell receptor (beta chain) was profiled in a study of chemoradiotherapy in HPV16-positive cancers. Looking at the study overall: Candidate HPV-specific T-cell clones and common TCR motifs came from functional assays in a couple of HPV16-positive patients. Notes on the study in general: Non-HPV-specific T cells did not expand in tumors during treatment, whereas candidate HPV-specific clones and E7-related motifs did. HPV-specific T cells were functionally defined from only a couple of HPV16-positive patients. HPV-responsive T-cell expansion during chemoradiotherapy was linked to improved recurrence-free survival in HPV16-positive patients.

Trimming took 1 base from V and 7 from J, leaving 10 bases between them. Germline CDR1 and CDR2: SGHAT and FQNNGV. CDR3 length: 14 residues. As concerns this clone: Its antigen is currently unknown.

Data came from immunoSEQ multiplex PCR; TCRdb stores just in-frame clones and leaves some out. This table holds 5,000 to 8,000 clones, 80% to 95% found once. The clonotype comes from a human donor with HPV-associated anogenital cancer. The chain carries TRBV11-2 and TRBJ2-2, with D perhaps TRBD1 (5 bases). The starting material was blood, obtained from a patient who underwent chemoradiotherapy. The CDR3 sequence is CASSLGGTFGELFF. CDR3 bases: TGTGCCAGCAGCTTAGGGGGCACCTTCGGGGAGCTGTTTTTT.